The TCR beta chain under discussion was sequenced for a study of blood T cells in healthy people across ages. Study at large: Researchers report that template switching captured about one barcoded beta molecule per two T cells.

Combining a sample-barcoded 5' primer with a J-beta primer mix, a second PCR ran for 7 to 11 cycles. Template switching added a 12-random-nucleotide identifier to every cDNA molecule. TCRdb fed the 5' RACE reads into MiXCR, producing one record per CDR3 protein. The sample shows more than 1.4 million distinct CDR3 sequences, about 43% of them seen only once. Concerning this clonotype: What it binds is unknown.

Study results and limitations: It was held that the diversity estimates obtained from one million T cells were underestimates.

Each sample gave at least 6 million isolated PBMCs. In germline, CDR1 is MNHNY, CDR2 SVGAGI (reference sequence). The CDR3 loop spans 13 amino acids. The germline V and J ends were trimmed by 4 bases and 4 bases, with 10 bases remaining between them. V usage is TRBV6-6 and J usage is TRBJ2-5; D possibly matches TRBD1 or TRBD2 (5 bases each). What was sequenced was blood. The origin of this receptor is a woman aged 18-29 years in good health. The CDR3 spells CASSSTRGETQYF. The CDR3 DNA sequence: TGTGCCAGCAGTTCTACTAGGGGAGAGACCCAGTACTTC.